This is a list of T cell receptor beta chains from one sample in a study of Ad26.COV2.S vaccination and SARS-CoV-2 variants. The table came from immunoSEQ multiplex PCR; TCRdb's copy has only in-frame clones and leaves some out. Here the sample spans about 350,000 clones, around 88% being singletons. Here the sequenced sample was peripheral blood, taken in a trial of Ad26.COV2.S vaccine versus placebo. The receptors were gathered from a person aged 18 to 65 who received the Ad26.COV2.S COVID-19 vaccine or a placebo. CDR3s include the opening cysteine and the closing phenylalanine or tryptophan. Each record gives: V gene, D gene, J gene, clone size, CDR3 protein, CDR3 DNA. The D gene is left open where the match is weak. The size field is filled for only some rows; it gives once, few, many or a size class.

v_call: TRBV28
d_call: NA
j_call: TRBJ2-5
clone_size: NA
cdr3_aa: CASSFPEKETQYF
cdr3_nt: TGTGCCAGCAGTTTTCCGGAGAAAGAGACCCAGTACTTC

v_call: TRBV14
d_call: TRBD1
j_call: TRBJ1-1
clone_size: NA
cdr3_aa: CASSRTGGRMNTEAFF
cdr3_nt: TGTGCCAGCAGCCGGACAGGGGGGAGAATGAACACTGAAGCTTTCTTT

v_call: TRBV6-2/TRBV6-3
d_call: NA
j_call: TRBJ2-1
clone_size: NA
cdr3_aa: CASSASRKRHNEQFF
cdr3_nt: TGTGCCAGCAGTGCCTCCCGGAAGCGCCACAATGAGCAGTTCTTC

v_call: TRBV27
d_call: TRBD1
j_call: TRBJ2-1
clone_size: NA
cdr3_aa: CASSLVRAGTGYNEQFF
cdr3_nt: TGTGCCAGCAGTTTGGTACGGGCCGGGACAGGATACAATGAGCAGTTCTTC

v_call: TRBV4-2
d_call: TRBD1
j_call: TRBJ2-2
clone_size: NA
cdr3_aa: CASSQDLGQGGSNTGELFF
cdr3_nt: TGTGCCAGCAGCCAAGATCTGGGACAGGGTGGGTCGAACACCGGGGAGCTGTTTTTT

v_call: TRBV25-1
d_call: TRBD2
j_call: TRBJ2-1
clone_size: NA
cdr3_aa: CASRREGRYEQFF
cdr3_nt: TGTGCCAGCCGCCGGGAGGGCCGTTATGAGCAGTTCTTC

v_call: TRBV3-1/TRBV3-2
d_call: NA
j_call: TRBJ1-1
clone_size: NA
cdr3_aa: CASSQGTVRNTEAFF
cdr3_nt: TGTGCCAGCAGCCAAGGGACAGTCCGGAACACTGAAGCTTTCTTT

v_call: TRBV4-2
d_call: TRBD2
j_call: TRBJ2-7
clone_size: NA
cdr3_aa: CASSQDAGLAGGEQYF
cdr3_nt: TGTGCCAGCAGCCAAGATGCCGGACTAGCGGGGGGTGAGCAGTACTTC

v_call: TRBV24-1
d_call: NA
j_call: TRBJ2-5
clone_size: NA
cdr3_aa: CATSEWGLETQYF
cdr3_nt: TGTGCCACCAGTGAGTGGGGATTGGAGACCCAGTACTTC

v_call: TRBV19
d_call: TRBD1
j_call: TRBJ1-6
clone_size: NA
cdr3_aa: CASSMRSGGNSPLHF
cdr3_nt: TGTGCCAGTAGTATGCGATCAGGGGGAAATTCACCCCTCCACTTT

v_call: TRBV10-2
d_call: TRBD1
j_call: TRBJ2-3
clone_size: once
cdr3_aa: CASRWAGGTDTQYF
cdr3_nt: TGCGCCAGCAGGTGGGCAGGGGGAACAGATACGCAGTATTTT